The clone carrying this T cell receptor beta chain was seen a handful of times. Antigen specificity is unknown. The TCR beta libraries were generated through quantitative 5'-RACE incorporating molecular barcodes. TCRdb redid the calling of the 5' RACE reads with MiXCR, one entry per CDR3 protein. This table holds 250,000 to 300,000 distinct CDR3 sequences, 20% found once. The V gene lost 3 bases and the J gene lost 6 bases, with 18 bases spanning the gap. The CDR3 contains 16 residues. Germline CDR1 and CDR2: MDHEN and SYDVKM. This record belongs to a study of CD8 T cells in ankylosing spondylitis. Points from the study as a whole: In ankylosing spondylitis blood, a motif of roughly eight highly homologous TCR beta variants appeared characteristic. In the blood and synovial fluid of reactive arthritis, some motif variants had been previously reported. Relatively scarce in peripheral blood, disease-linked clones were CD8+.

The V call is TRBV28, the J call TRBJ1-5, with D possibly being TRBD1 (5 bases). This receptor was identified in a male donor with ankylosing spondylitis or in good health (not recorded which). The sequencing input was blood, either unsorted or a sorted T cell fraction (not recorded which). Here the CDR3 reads CASSFAGGAGSQPQHF. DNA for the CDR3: TGTGCCAGCAGTTTCGCTGGGGGTGCTGGTAGTCAGCCCCAGCATTTT.